These 20 T cell receptor beta chains were sequenced from one sample in a study of shared clonotypes between healthy human individuals (TCRdb year 2020). Library generation was performed with the immunoSEQ multiplex PCR assay. TCRdb stores this immuneACCESS table with in-frame sequences only. Part of the clones is absent; in the studies checked, under half of the shortfall reflects unresolved V genes, and no reason is known for the rest. The sample table contains some 1.1 million clones; only one count was recorded for roughly 80% of them. 0.7% to 0.95% of the sample is in the top ten clones. The sequenced sample was memory CD4+ T cells from PBMCs. The sample's cell subset or site label, decoded: CD45RA-negative fraction. These TCRs come from a man younger than 30 in good health. Some clones in this sample may be carry-over from other donors' samples.

The rearrangement links TRBV29-1 to TRBJ1-1, with 8 bases matching TRBD1. J was trimmed by 4 bases and V by 6 bases; bases with no gene match: 7. Germline lookup yields CDR1 SQVTM and CDR2 ANQGSEA. The CDR3 spans 13 residues. In DNA, the CDR3 is TGCAGCGTCAACAGGGGGGGTGCCACTGAAGCTTTCTTT. Residues: CSVNRGGATEAFF.

The DNA for the CDR3 is TGCGCCAGCAGCTCGGCTCTAGCGGGAGCGGCCAATGAGCAGTTCTTC. Translation: CASSSALAGAANEQFF. This chain uses TRBV5-1 with TRBJ2-1, with 10 bases that match TRBD2. The J segment lost 6 bases and the V segment lost 3 bases, leaving 9 bases of the junction unmatched. The CDR3 length is 16 residues. Germline V gene lookup returns CDR1 SGHRS and CDR2 YFSETQ.

This clone occurred once. This rearrangement joins TRBV6-1 to TRBJ1-2; tentatively, D is TRBD1 (5 bases). Germline V gives CDR1 MNHNS, CDR2 SASEGT. The CDR3 spans 14 residues. V lost 1 base to trimming and J lost 4 bases, with 10 bases between them. The CDR3 sequence: CASSEGYRSYGYTF. CDR3 coding DNA: TGTGCCAGCAGTGAAGGCTACAGGAGCTATGGCTACACCTTC.

The chain has TRBV2 and TRBJ2-5; a weak D match, TRBD2 (6 bases). Germline V CDR1 and CDR2: SNHLY, FYNNEI. This CDR3 has 14 residues. The ends were cut back, 4 bases at V and 3 bases at J, with 12 bases in the middle. The CDR3 DNA is TGTGCCAGCAGTGCCGGGACTCCTAAAGAGACCCAGTACTTC. It codes for CASSAGTPKETQYF.

J is TRBJ2-7 and V is TRBV7-3; no definite D call. The V gene's germline CDR1 is SGHTA and CDR2 FQGTGA. The CDR3 sequence is 13 residues long. V lost 3 bases and J 6 bases, leaving 12 bases between the germline ends. CDR3 bases: TGTGCCAGCAGCTTTGGGGTAGCTGGCGAGCAGTACTTC. Amino acid sequence: CASSFGVAGEQYF.

The genes are TRBV28 and TRBJ1-1, with D perhaps TRBD1 (6 bases). Per the germline V gene, CDR1 is MDHEN and CDR2 is SYDVKM. This CDR3 has 14 residues. V shed 2 bases and J shed 5 bases, with 12 bases lying between them. The CDR3, as DNA: TGTGCCAGCAGTTTACCCCTCGGGACAACTGAAGCTTTCTTT. This sequence encodes CASSLPLGTTEAFF.

This rearrangement joins TRBV30 to TRBJ2-5; TRBD2 agrees at 12 bases. This CDR3 has 15 amino acids. CDR1 GTSNPN and CDR2 SVGIG come from the germline V gene (reference sequence). V trimming: 0 bases; J trimming: 5 bases; junction bases outside the gene matches: 4. The CDR3 protein is CAWSVSGTSGETQYF. In nucleotides, the CDR3 is TGTGCCTGGAGTGTAAGTGGGACTAGCGGGGAGACCCAGTACTTC.

The chain is built from TRBV5-8 and TRBJ2-4, with TRBD1 identical over 8 bases. V lost 3 bases, J lost 9 bases, and 11 bases stayed unmatched. The CDR3 has 15 amino acids. Germline values: CDR1 SGHTS, CDR2 YDEGEE. This CDR3 is CASSSQGVGIGIQYF. The CDR3 DNA follows: TGTGCCAGCAGCTCACAGGGGGTCGGGATCGGCATTCAGTACTTC.

CDR3 region: CASSLGGREGEQFF. In DNA, the CDR3 is TGTGCCAGCAGCTTAGGTGGGAGGGAGGGTGAGCAGTTCTTC. The chain carries TRBV11-3 and TRBJ2-1; 7 positions match TRBD2. After removal of 1 base from V and 9 bases from J, the junction contained 6 bases not matched to a gene. This CDR3 has 14 residues. Germline assignment: CDR1 SGHNT and CDR2 YENEEA.

The table lists this clone with many counts. The genes are TRBV5-1 and TRBJ1-2; D perhaps matches TRBD1 (5 bases). V shed 2 bases and J shed 8 bases, with 10 bases lying between them. CDR3 length: 12 amino acids. Per the germline V gene, CDR1 is SGHRS and CDR2 is YFSETQ. This CDR3 is CASSFGDFGYTF. The CDR3 coding sequence is TGCGCCAGCAGCTTCGGGGACTTCGGCTACACCTTC.

This chain connects TRBV28 to TRBJ1-5; D might be TRBD1 (5 bases). Trimming shortened V by 7 bases and J by 5 bases, and 27 bases separated the two germline ends. CDR1 and CDR2 (germline): MDHEN, SYDVKM. This CDR3 region has 18 residues. For the CDR3, the DNA is TGTGCCAGCACCCTTGAGGGGCGAAGGGTTGGTTATGATCAGCCCCAGCATTTT. It translates to CASTLEGRRVGYDQPQHF.

The chain combines TRBV25-1 with TRBJ2-1, with D perhaps TRBD2 (6 bases). V lost 8 bases to trimming and J lost 0 bases, with 14 bases between them. The germline V gene encodes CDR1 MGHDK and CDR2 SYGVNS. The CDR3 is 15 residues long. CDR3 bases: TGTGCCAGCGGACTTAGCGGAAGCTCCTACAATGAGCAGTTCTTC. Its translation is CASGLSGSSYNEQFF.

This chain joins TRBV6-5 and TRBJ1-2; D is uncertain. Germline V CDR1 and CDR2: MNHEY, SVGAGI. CDR3 length equals 16 residues. V gave up 3 bases and J gave up 1 base, with 15 bases separating them. CDR3 residues: CASSYFETPSNYGYTF. The CDR3 DNA follows: TGTGCCAGCAGTTATTTTGAGACCCCCAGTAACTATGGCTACACCTTC.

This clone has just one count. The chain couples TRBV6-1 to TRBJ2-7; 7 nucleotides agree with TRBD1. The J segment lost 7 bases and the V segment lost 4 bases, leaving 13 bases of the junction unmatched. Germline V gene sequence: CDR1 MNHNS, CDR2 SASEGT. The CDR3 sequence is 15 residues long. CDR3 DNA: TGTGCCAGCAGTGGCCCCGACAGGGCTGCTCGAGAGCAGTACTTC. The encoded protein is CASSGPDRAAREQYF.

The CDR3 reads CASSLRQGTNNYGYTF. In DNA, the CDR3 is TGCGCCAGCAGCTTGAGGCAGGGAACCAATAACTATGGCTACACCTTC. The gene calls are TRBV5-1 and TRBJ1-2, with TRBD1 as a possible D gene (5 bases). Trimming left V 1 base short and J 1 base short, with 14 bases between. The CDR3 spans 16 residues. Germline loops: CDR1 SGHRS, CDR2 YFSETQ.

V usage is TRBV27 and J usage is TRBJ1-1; TRBD1 matches 8 bases. CDR3 length: 15 residues. V gave up 3 bases and J gave up 1 base; unmatched junction bases: 4. Looked up from germline, CDR1 is MNHEY and CDR2 is SMNVEV (reference sequence). DNA for the CDR3: TGTGCCAGCAGTTTCGTTGGGACAGGGAACACTGAAGCTTTCTTT. Translation: CASSFVGTGNTEAFF.

Details on this clone: Other nucleotide sequences from this sample produce the same CDR3. The rearrangement links TRBV7-9 to TRBJ2-3, with 13 positions matching TRBD2. Germline trimming cut 5 bases from V and 3 bases from J; bases unmatched to any gene: 5. The CDR3 loop spans 16 amino acids. Germline CDR1 reads SEHNR; CDR2 reads FQNEAQ (reference sequence). DNA of the CDR3: TGTGCCAGCAGCCTCGGACTAGCGGGAGTTACAGATACGCAGTATTTT. This codes for CASSLGLAGVTDTQYF.

This chain links TRBV2 with TRBJ2-5; D is perhaps TRBD2 (5 bases). Germline assignment: CDR1 SNHLY and CDR2 FYNNEI. This CDR3 has 15 amino acids. The V end was cut by 5 bases, the J end by 2 bases, with 15 bases between. Here the CDR3 reads CASSHGNQPQETQYF. Here the CDR3 DNA reads TGTGCCAGCAGTCACGGGAATCAGCCACAAGAGACCCAGTACTTC. Filled out from reference TRBV2 and TRBJ2-5, the complete variable domain reads EPEVTQTPSHQVTQMGQEVILRCVPISNHLYFYWYRQILGQKVEFLVSFYNNEISEKSEIFDDQFSVERPDGSNFTLKIRSTKLEDSAMYFCASSHGNQPQETQYFGPGTRLLVL.

The chain employs TRBV7-9 and TRBJ2-1; 13 bases fit TRBD2. CDR1 SEHNR and CDR2 FQNEAQ come from the germline V gene (reference sequence). J lost 7 bases, V lost 8 bases, and 5 bases had no gene match. The CDR3 runs to 14 residues. The CDR3 DNA is TGTGCCAGCCAGGGACTAGCGGGAAAGAATGAGCAGTTCTTC. Encoded protein: CASQGLAGKNEQFF.

The chain combines TRBV28 with TRBJ2-1; D ambiguous. CDR1 MDHEN and CDR2 SYDVKM come from the germline V gene. This CDR3 region has 13 residues. The V end lost 5 bases, the J end lost 9 bases, and 14 bases lay between the germline ends. The CDR3 nucleotides are TGTGCCAGCAGTCTGACACCCCGCGGTGAGCAGTTCTTC. Its protein product is CASSLTPRGEQFF.